A selection of T cell receptor beta chains follows, all from one sample in a study of T cell changes during pregnancy in multiple sclerosis. Method: immunoSEQ multiplex PCR; TCRdb's copy keeps in-frame clones and lacks some. The sample gives fewer than 85,000 clones, around 91% of which show up once; around 2% is in the top ten. The specimen comprised peripheral blood, sampled before pregnancy. The source is a female donor with multiple sclerosis, enrolled in a pregnancy study. CDR3s include the opening cysteine and the closing phenylalanine or tryptophan. Fields, in order: D gene, V gene, clone size, J gene, CDR3 protein, CDR3 DNA. The D gene is left open where the match is weak. Expanded clones get a size class; other rows say once, few or many, or leave the size out.

TRBD2,TRBV6-5,NA,TRBJ2-1,CASSYSSTSVYNEQFF,TGTGCCAGCAGTTACTCATCGACTAGCGTCTACAATGAGCAGTTCTTC
NA,TRBV6-5,NA,TRBJ1-1,CASIRPPGTEAFF,TGTGCCAGCATCCGCCCCCCAGGGACTGAAGCTTTCTTT
NA,TRBV6-1,NA,TRBJ2-3,CASSEFRRAYTDTQYF,TGTGCCAGCAGTGAATTTAGGCGGGCTTACACAGATACGCAGTATTTT
TRBD2,TRBV5-1,NA,TRBJ2-7,CASSLVLAGDYEQYF,TGCGCCAGCAGCCTCGTACTAGCGGGGGACTACGAGCAGTACTTC
TRBD2,TRBV27,NA,TRBJ2-2,CASSPVGGTGELFF,TGTGCCAGCAGTCCCGTCGGGGGGACCGGGGAGCTGTTTTTT
NA,TRBV5-1,NA,TRBJ2-1,CASSFAAGNEQFF,TGCGCCAGCAGCTTCGCCGCCGGCAATGAGCAGTTCTTC
NA,TRBV2,NA,TRBJ2-3,CASSPSAYTDTQYF,TGTGCCAGCAGTCCTAGCGCCTACACAGATACGCAGTATTTT
TRBD2,TRBV6-5,NA,TRBJ2-2,CASSSGRRTGELFF,TGTGCCAGCAGCTCCGGGAGGAGAACCGGGGAGCTGTTTTTT
TRBD1,TRBV7-8,NA,TRBJ1-5,CASSPGTGHRQPQHF,TGTGCCAGCAGCCCCGGGACAGGGCATAGGCAGCCCCAGCATTTT
NA,TRBV5-3,NA,TRBJ2-1,CARSLRKVGGLYEQFF,TGTGCCAGAAGCTTGAGAAAAGTGGGGGGGCTTTATGAGCAGTTCTTC
NA,TRBV5-3,NA,TRBJ1-5,CARSLWGLQPQHF,TGTGCCAGAAGTCTGTGGGGGCTTCAGCCCCAGCATTTT
TRBD1,TRBV7-2,NA,TRBJ1-2,CASSLMPPGQGYGYTF,TGTGCCAGCAGCTTAATGCCGCCGGGACAGGGATATGGCTACACCTTC
TRBD1,TRBV15,NA,TRBJ1-6,CATSYRGRNSPLHF,TGTGCCACCAGTTACAGGGGTAGGAATTCACCCCTCCACTTT
NA,TRBV11-2,NA,TRBJ2-1,CASSFRGAVSYNEQFF,TGTGCCAGCAGCTTCCGCGGGGCCGTCTCCTACAATGAGCAGTTCTTC
NA,TRBV7-3,NA,TRBJ2-5,CASSVDPEGTQYF,TGTGCCAGCAGCGTCGACCCCGAGGGGACCCAGTACTTC
TRBD1,TRBV19,once,TRBJ2-7,CASSMGQGRAYEQYF,TGTGCCAGTAGTATGGGACAGGGCCGGGCGTACGAGCAGTACTTC
TRBD2,TRBV4-1,NA,TRBJ2-5,CASSQDLTLAGAQETQYF,TGCGCCAGCAGCCAAGATCTCACACTAGCGGGGGCCCAAGAGACCCAGTACTTC
NA,TRBV4-1,few,TRBJ1-5,CASSRVGGASNQPQHF,TGCGCCAGCAGCCGCGTGGGGGGGGCCAGCAATCAGCCCCAGCATTTT
TRBD1,TRBV10-3,NA,TRBJ2-6,CAISDYDRGGANVLTF,TGTGCCATCAGTGACTATGACAGGGGTGGGGCCAACGTCCTGACTTTC
TRBD1,TRBV18,NA,TRBJ1-2,CASSPGQGTYGYTF,TGTGCCAGCTCACCGGGACAGGGGACCTATGGCTACACCTTC
TRBD2,TRBV7-7,NA,TRBJ2-1,CASSPTSGGNNEQFF,TGTGCTAGCAGCCCGACTAGCGGGGGTAACAATGAGCAGTTCTTC
TRBD2,TRBV7-2,NA,TRBJ2-7,CASSATSEAAEQYF,TGTGCCAGCAGCGCTACTAGCGAGGCGGCCGAGCAGTACTTC
NA,TRBV7-6,few,TRBJ1-4,CASSLGFQGLREKLFF,TGTGCCAGCAGCTTAGGGTTCCAGGGATTGAGGGAAAAACTGTTTTTT